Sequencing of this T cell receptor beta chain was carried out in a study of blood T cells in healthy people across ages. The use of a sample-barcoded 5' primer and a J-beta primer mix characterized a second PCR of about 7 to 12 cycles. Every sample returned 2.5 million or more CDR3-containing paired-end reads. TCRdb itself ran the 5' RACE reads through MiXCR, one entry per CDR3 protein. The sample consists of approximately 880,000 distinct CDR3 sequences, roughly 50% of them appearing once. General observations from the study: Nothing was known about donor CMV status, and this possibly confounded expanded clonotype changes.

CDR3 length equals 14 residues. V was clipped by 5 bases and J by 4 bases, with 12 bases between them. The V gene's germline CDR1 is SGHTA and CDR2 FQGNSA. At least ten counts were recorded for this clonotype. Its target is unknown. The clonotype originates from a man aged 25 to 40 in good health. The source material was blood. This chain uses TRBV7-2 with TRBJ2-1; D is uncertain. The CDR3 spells CASSPVSVYNEQFF. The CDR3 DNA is TGTGCCAGCAGCCCAGTTTCGGTTTACAATGAGCAGTTCTTC.